This TCR beta chain appears in the sequencing data of a study of CD8+ T cells in alopecia areata. Overall study context: Treated patients swallowed 5 to 10 mg of oral tofacitinib twice daily.

CDR1 is SGHAT, CDR2 FQNNGV, per germline. CDR3 size: 14 residues. V lost 2 bases to trimming and J lost 8 bases, with 12 bases between them. A few counts support this clone. Its matching antigen is unknown. Sorted populations comprised CD4+ and CD8+ T cells obtained from PBMCs. Whole-study findings and limits: Especially in alopecia totalis/universalis, lesional scalp showed greater clonality than normal scalp did.

TCR sequencing used cDNA made by reverse transcription of extracted RNA. TCRdb keeps only in-frame clones here, not all; method: immunoSEQ multiplex PCR. This sample has 150,000 or so clones, with more than 40% found just once. The sample comprised CD4+ T cells sorted from blood. The sequence was obtained from a human donor with alopecia areata. The chain recombines TRBV11-2 with TRBJ1-4, with unresolved D. CDR3 residues: CASSLRSKGEKLFF. The CDR3 DNA sequence: TGTGCCAGCAGCTTAAGATCAAAAGGGGAAAAACTGTTTTTT.